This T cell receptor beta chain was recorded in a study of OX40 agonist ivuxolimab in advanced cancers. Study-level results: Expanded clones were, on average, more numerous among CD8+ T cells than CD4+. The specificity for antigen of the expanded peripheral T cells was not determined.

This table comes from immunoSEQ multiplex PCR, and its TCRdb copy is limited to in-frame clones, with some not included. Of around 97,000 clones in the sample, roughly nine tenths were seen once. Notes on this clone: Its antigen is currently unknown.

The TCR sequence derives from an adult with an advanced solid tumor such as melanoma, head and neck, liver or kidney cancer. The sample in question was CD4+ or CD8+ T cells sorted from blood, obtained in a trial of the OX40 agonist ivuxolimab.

CDR3 nucleotide sequence: TGTGCCAGCAGCTTCTCCGGCAGGGGAGATGGCTACACCTTC. Translation gives CASSFSGRGDGYTF. The rearrangement links TRBV11-2 to TRBJ1-2, with D perhaps matching TRBD1 (6 bases). CDR3 length equals 14 residues. Germline CDR1 SGHAT, CDR2 FQNNGV. The V and J ends lost 3 bases and 6 bases respectively, with 14 bases between them.